A single sample gave rise to the 16 T cell receptor beta chains below, sequenced in a study of shared clonotypes between healthy human individuals. Assay used: immunoSEQ multiplex PCR; TCRdb lists only in-frame clones, some missing. The sample lists 2 million to 3 million clones; approximately 93% were seen once. Sequenced sample: naive CD4+ T cells from PBMCs. Noted subset: CD45RA+ positively selected. The receptors were sampled from a man aged 18 to 30 in good health. Some clones in this sample may be carry-over from other donors' samples.

The chain has TRBV28 and TRBJ2-2; a weak D match, TRBD2 (5 bases). This CDR3 is 15 amino acids long. V was clipped by 3 bases and J by 6 bases, with 14 bases between them. CDR1 MDHEN and CDR2 SYDVKM come from the germline V gene. This CDR3 is CASSFTPPGSGELFF. The CDR3 nucleotides read TGTGCCAGCAGTTTCACCCCTCCGGGGTCCGGGGAGCTGTTTTTT.

This chain uses TRBV19 with TRBJ2-1; tentatively, D is TRBD1 or TRBD2 (7 bases each). The length of the CDR3 is 14 residues. Trimming took 4 bases from V and 11 from J, leaving 18 bases between them. Germline V gene lookup returns CDR1 LNHDA and CDR2 SQIVND (reference sequence). CDR3 nucleotides: TGTGCCAGTAGTACTCTAGCGGAGGGGGCACAGCAGTTCTTC. This codes for CASSTLAEGAQQFF.

This clone was detected once. This CDR3 is also generated by other DNA sequences in the sample. The CDR3 loop is CASSSGLAGYNEQFF. The CDR3 nucleotides read TGCGCCAGCAGCTCGGGACTAGCGGGGTACAATGAGCAGTTCTTC. This chain joins TRBV5-1 and TRBJ2-1; TRBD2 aligns across 13 bases. Per germline, CDR1 SGHRS and CDR2 YFSETQ. This CDR3 spans 15 amino acids. Unmatched junction bases numbered 1, after V lost 3 bases and J lost 4 bases.

The V gene is TRBV19, the J gene TRBJ2-3; TRBD1 might be the D (5 bases). The CDR3 loop spans 15 amino acids. Trimming stripped 5 bases from V and 0 bases from J, with 12 bases between. Germline V gene sequence: CDR1 LNHDA, CDR2 SQIVND (reference sequence). The CDR3 region is CASSRRGLSTDTQYF. The CDR3 DNA reads TGTGCCAGTAGTCGAAGGGGTCTGAGCACAGATACGCAGTATTTT.

The genes are TRBV5-8 and TRBJ2-3, with TRBD2 matching 7 bases. The germline V gene encodes CDR1 SGHTS and CDR2 YDEGEE. V shed 6 bases and J 5 bases; nucleotides not matched to a gene: 9. The CDR3 is 14 residues long. CDR3 sequence (DNA): TGTGCCAGCAACAGAGCGGGACGGATAGATACGCAGTATTTT. Its translation is CASNRAGRIDTQYF.

J is TRBJ2-2 and V is TRBV18, with D possibly being TRBD1 (5 bases). Between the trimmed V and J ends, which lost 0 bases and 8 bases, there was a span of 13 bases. There are 15 residues in the CDR3. The germline V gene has CDR1 KGHSH and CDR2 LQKENI. CDR3 coding DNA: TGTGCCAGCTCACCACCCGACAGACCTTCGGGGGAGCTGTTTTTT. Translating it yields CASSPPDRPSGELFF. Variable domain in full (rest from reference TRBV18 and TRBJ2-2): NAGVMQNPRHLVRRRGQEARLRCSPMKGHSHVYWYRQLPEEGLKFMVYLQKENIIDESGMPKERFSAEFPKEGPSILRIQQVVRGDSAAYFCASSPPDRPSGELFFGEGSRLTVL.

Note on this clone: Other DNA sequences within the sample encode an identical CDR3. V usage is TRBV5-1 and J usage is TRBJ1-2; TRBD1 matches 8 bases. This CDR3 has 13 amino acids. The V segment lost 0 bases and the J segment 7 bases; nucleotides outside the gene matches: 2. The germline CDR1 and CDR2 sequences are SGHRS and YFSETQ. CDR3 residues: CASSLGTGGGYTF. CDR3 in DNA: TGCGCCAGCAGCTTGGGCACAGGGGGTGGCTACACCTTC.

This clone was observed a few times. CDR3: CASSMDPLDRGGTEAFF. In DNA, the CDR3 is TGTGCCAGTAGTATGGACCCCCTAGACAGGGGAGGCACTGAAGCTTTCTTT. The rearrangement uses TRBV19 and TRBJ1-1; 8 bases agree with TRBD1. V gave up 3 bases and J gave up 4 bases; unmatched junction bases: 13. The CDR3 consists of 17 residues. Germline loops: CDR1 LNHDA, CDR2 SQIVND (reference sequence).

A note on this clone: One end of the junction varies from germline; a read error may be responsible. V and J are TRBV28 and TRBJ2-2; D may be TRBD2 (5 bases). Germline CDR1 is MDHEN and CDR2 is SYDVKM. The CDR3 is 15 residues long. The CDR3 reads CASSLTGVEHRGAVF. DNA of the CDR3: TGTGCCAGCAGTTTAACCGGGGTCGAACACCGGGGAGCTGTTTTT.

About this clone: Other DNA variants within this sample encode the same CDR3. The gene calls are TRBV10-3 and TRBJ2-3; D not resolved. The CDR3 consists of 11 residues. Germline CDR1 is ENHRY and CDR2 is SYGVKD. V lost 8 bases, J lost 3 bases, and 6 bases lay in between. Written as DNA, the CDR3 is TGTGCCATCGGTGGGACAGATACGCAGTATTTT. Encoded protein: CAIGGTDTQYF.

The chain couples TRBV5-1 to TRBJ2-5, with D perhaps being TRBD1 or TRBD2 (5 bases each). CDR1 and CDR2 from the germline V gene are SGHRS and YFSETQ. The CDR3 totals 14 residues. V was shortened by 4 bases and J by 2 bases, with 12 bases between the two germline ends. The chain's CDR3 is CASSQGTQQETQYF. CDR3 bases: TGCGCCAGCAGCCAAGGGACCCAGCAAGAGACCCAGTACTTC. Looking up the rest from reference TRBV5-1 and TRBJ2-5 gives the full variable domain: KAGVTQTPRYLIKTRGQQVTLSCSPISGHRSVSWYQQTPGQGLQFLFEYFSETQRNKGNFPGRFSGRQFSNSRSEMNVSTLELGDSALYLCASSQGTQQETQYFGPGTRLLVL.

V usage is TRBV10-3 and J usage is TRBJ1-2, with TRBD1 matching over 8 bases. This CDR3 has 15 amino acids. After removal of 3 bases from V and 8 bases from J, the junction contained 11 bases not matched to a gene. Germline V gene data show CDR1 as ENHRY and CDR2 as SYGVKD. Here the CDR3 DNA reads TGTGCCATCAGTGATTCCGGGACAGGCCGGAGGGGCTACACCTTC. Its translation is CAISDSGTGRRGYTF.

The chain has TRBV5-1 and TRBJ2-5; 14 bases are shared with TRBD2. This CDR3 is built from 16 residues. Germline assignment: CDR1 SGHRS and CDR2 YFSETQ. Losses at the gene ends were 4 bases for V and 5 bases for J; bases not matched to a gene: 7. CDR3 residues: CASSPRLAGGVETQYF. CDR3 bases: TGCGCCAGCAGCCCTCGACTAGCGGGAGGGGTGGAGACCCAGTACTTC. The full variable domain, completed using reference TRBV5-1 and TRBJ2-5, is KAGVTQTPRYLIKTRGQQVTLSCSPISGHRSVSWYQQTPGQGLQFLFEYFSETQRNKGNFPGRFSGRQFSNSRSEMNVSTLELGDSALYLCASSPRLAGGVETQYFGPGTRLLVL.

The rearrangement joins TRBV7-2 to TRBJ1-5; no firm D call. Trimming took 1 base from V and 5 from J, leaving 9 bases between them. Germline-derived CDR1 and CDR2 are SGHTA and FQGNSA. The CDR3 sequence is 14 residues long. The CDR3 protein is CASSLVVGYQPQHF. In nucleotides, the CDR3 is TGTGCCAGCAGCTTAGTTGTGGGGTATCAGCCCCAGCATTTT.

The V gene is TRBV2, the J gene TRBJ2-1; D might be TRBD2 (6 bases). The CDR3 is made up of 15 amino acids. Trimming pared 5 bases from V and 4 bases from J, leaving 15 bases between. Germline CDR1 is SNHLY and CDR2 is FYNNEI. This CDR3 is CASSPRRAQYNEQFF. DNA for the CDR3: TGTGCCAGCAGTCCACGGAGGGCCCAATACAATGAGCAGTTCTTC.

The V call is TRBV7-3, the J call TRBJ2-2; 9 nucleotides agree with TRBD2. CDR3 length equals 16 residues. V shed 4 bases, J shed 5 bases, and the junction held 8 bases outside the gene matches. Germline CDR1 SGHTA, CDR2 FQGTGA. CDR3: CASSSGGLAGTGELFF. The DNA of the CDR3 is TGTGCCAGCAGCTCGGGGGGACTAGCAGGTACCGGGGAGCTGTTTTTT. Full variable domain (remainder filled in from reference TRBV7-3 and TRBJ2-2): GAGVSQTPSNKVTEKGKYVELRCDPISGHTALYWYRQSLGQGPEFLIYFQGTGAADDSGLPNDRFFAVRPEGSVSTLKIQRTERGDSAVYLCASSSGGLAGTGELFFGEGSRLTVL.